The next 23 T cell receptor beta chains were all read from a single sample in a study of T cells in Graves' hyperthyroidism and ophthalmopathy. RNA transcripts gave rise to amplified TCR beta CDR3 regions. First-round RT-PCR targeting the TCR CDR3 was performed with the HTBI primer set. Using its own MiXCR run on the multiplex PCR reads, TCRdb lists one record per CDR3 protein. The table includes roughly 400,000 distinct CDR3 sequences, roughly 13% detected once. The sequencing sample was made of blood. Receptors were obtained from a man between 50 and 59 years old with Graves' ophthalmopathy.

This chain connects TRBV5-1 to TRBJ2-1, with TRBD2 as a possible D gene (6 bases). The V end was cut by 0 bases, the J end by 7 bases, with 14 bases between. Germline V gene lookup returns CDR1 SGHRS and CDR2 YFSETQ. CDR3 size: 15 residues. CDR3 nucleotides: TGCGCCAGCAGCTTGGTGGCGGGAAACTATAATGAGCAGTTCTTC. Translation gives CASSLVAGNYNEQFF.

The chain joins TRBV20-1 to TRBJ2-7; tentatively, D is TRBD2 (6 bases). The CDR3 loop spans 17 amino acids. Per germline, CDR1 DFQATT and CDR2 SNEGSKA (reference sequence). Trimming removed 6 bases from V and 4 bases from J, with 28 bases in between. CDR3 bases: TGCAGTGCCGCCGGGACTGCGAACGGCCAACGTATATACGAGCAGTACTTC. Amino acids: CSAAGTANGQRIYEQYF.

This clonotype was observed many times. The genes are TRBV28 and TRBJ2-7; the match to TRBD2 covers 9 bases. The junction had 4 bases not matched to a gene; V was cut back by 2 bases and J by 5 bases. Germline V lookup: CDR1 MDHEN, CDR2 SYDVKM. This CDR3 is 14 amino acids long. The CDR3 loop reads CASSLLAGLNEQYF. CDR3 DNA sequence: TGTGCCAGCAGTTTACTAGCGGGGCTCAACGAGCAGTACTTC. The full variable domain, its missing parts supplied by reference TRBV28 and TRBJ2-7, is DVKVTQSSRYLVKRTGEKVFLECVQDMDHENMFWYRQDPGLGLRLIYFSYDVKMKEKGDIPEGYSVSREKKERFSLILESASTNQTSMYLCASSLLAGLNEQYFGPGTRLTVT.

At least ten counts were recorded for this clonotype. The V gene is TRBV10-1, the J gene TRBJ2-2; 8 nucleotides agree with TRBD1. This CDR3 comprises 19 residues. Germline CDR1 and CDR2: WNHNN and SYGVQD (reference sequence). J gave up 1 base and V 3 bases, and 13 bases lay outside the gene matches. The CDR3 spells CASSDPSDRESENTGELFF. The CDR3 DNA reads TGCGCCAGCAGTGACCCGTCGGACAGGGAGAGCGAGAACACCGGGGAGCTGTTTTTT.

This clonotype occurred many times. This chain links TRBV24-1 with TRBJ2-5, with D unresolved. Germline CDR1 reads KGHDR; CDR2 reads SFDVKD. V lost 5 bases and J 3 bases, leaving 15 bases between the germline ends. CDR3 size: 15 residues. The CDR3 loop is CATSAHWVDEETQYF. CDR3 in DNA: TGTGCCACCAGTGCACATTGGGTCGACGAAGAGACCCAGTACTTC.

This clonotype was found many times. CDR3 sequence reads: CASSTGQSTDTQYF. In nucleotides, the CDR3 is TGTGCCAGCAGCACCGGACAGAGCACAGATACGCAGTATTTT. The chain carries TRBV28 and TRBJ2-3, with D possibly being TRBD1 (6 bases). The germline gives CDR1 MDHEN, CDR2 SYDVKM. The CDR3 loop spans 14 amino acids. Trimming took 6 bases from V and 0 from J, leaving 10 bases between them.

V usage is TRBV20-1 and J usage is TRBJ1-4, with D possibly TRBD1 on 6 matching bases. V shed 6 bases and J shed 6 bases, with 8 bases lying between them. The CDR3 length is 11 residues. Germline CDR1 reads DFQATT; CDR2 reads SNEGSKA (reference sequence). The CDR3 DNA reads as TGCAGTGCCCCAGGGGATGAAAAACTGTTTTTT. Protein: CSAPGDEKLFF.

This rearrangement joins TRBV9 to TRBJ2-1, with a tentative D call TRBD1 (7 bases). The CDR3 is made up of 15 amino acids. V shed 2 bases and J shed 4 bases, with 13 bases lying between them. Germline CDR1 and CDR2: SGDLS and YYNGEE. The CDR3: CASSVTGEEYNEQFF. In DNA, the CDR3 is TGTGCCAGCAGCGTTACAGGGGAGGAATACAATGAGCAGTTCTTC.

This clonotype was recorded at least ten times. V is TRBV5-1 and J is TRBJ2-5; 8 bases map to TRBD2. Germline CDR1 reads SGHRS; CDR2 reads YFSETQ. V lost 0 bases, J lost 5 bases, and 9 bases stayed unmatched. The CDR3 loop spans 16 amino acids. DNA for the CDR3: TGCGCCAGCAGCTTGGCCCCAGCGGGAGTTAGGGAGACCCAGTACTTC. This sequence encodes CASSLAPAGVRETQYF.

This clonotype was recorded at least ten times. This sequence joins TRBV24-1 and TRBJ2-2; 7 bases line up with TRBD2. Germline V CDR1 and CDR2: KGHDR, SFDVKD. With 3 bases clipped from V and 0 bases from J, the junction kept 3 bases outside the gene matches. This CDR3 spans 16 amino acids. The DNA for the CDR3 is TGTGCCACCAGTGATATGAGCGGGGCGAACACCGGGGAGCTGTTTTTT. Translation: CATSDMSGANTGELFF.

A few counts support this clonotype. The chain uses TRBV27 and TRBJ2-7; 12 bases match TRBD2. CDR1 and CDR2 from the germline V gene are MNHEY and SMNVEV (reference sequence). The CDR3 spans 15 residues. Unmatched junction bases numbered 5, after V lost 3 bases and J lost 5 bases. CDR3 in DNA: TGTGCCAGCAGTTTGAGACTAGCGGGAGATAACGAGCAGTACTTC. It codes for CASSLRLAGDNEQYF.

This clonotype was found a few times. The chain has TRBV11-2 and TRBJ2-7; 9 positions match TRBD1. J lost 4 bases, V lost 5 bases, and 9 bases had no gene match. This CDR3 is 15 amino acids long. Germline loops: CDR1 SGHAT, CDR2 FQNNGV. For the CDR3, the DNA is TGTGCCAGCAGCCACCCAACAGGGGGCGTGTACGAGCAGTACTTC. Translating it yields CASSHPTGGVYEQYF.

This clonotype showed up just a few times. The chain joins TRBV19 to TRBJ1-1; unclear D gene. Trimming stripped 3 bases from V and 4 bases from J, with 12 bases between. There are 14 residues in the CDR3. Germline lookup yields CDR1 LNHDA and CDR2 SQIVND (reference sequence). CDR3 residues: CASSMWQDGTEAFF. In DNA form, the CDR3 reads TGTGCCAGTAGTATGTGGCAGGATGGCACTGAAGCTTTCTTT. Supplemented by reference TRBV19 and TRBJ1-1, the full variable domain reads DGGITQSPKYLFRKEGQNVTLSCEQNLNHDAMYWYRQDPGQGLRLIYYSQIVNDFQKGDIAEGYSVSREKKESFPLTVTSAQKNPTAFYLCASSMWQDGTEAFFGQGTRLTVV.

Many counts were recorded for this clonotype. The chain has TRBV28 and TRBJ2-7; 7 nucleotides line up with TRBD1. CDR3 length: 14 amino acids. V trimming: 10 bases; J trimming: 2 bases; junction bases outside the gene matches: 11. Germline values: CDR1 MDHEN, CDR2 SYDVKM. The CDR3 sequence is CATCETGSTYEQYF. The DNA of the CDR3 is TGTGCCACCTGCGAGACAGGGTCAACCTACGAGCAGTACTTC.

This clonotype was observed at least ten times. CDR3 residues: CASSLAQGARNEQFF. Here the CDR3 DNA reads TGTGCCAGCAGCTTAGCGCAGGGGGCAAGGAATGAGCAGTTCTTC. The chain employs TRBV7-9 and TRBJ2-1, with 8 bases aligning to TRBD1. V was pared by 0 bases and J by 7 bases, with 5 bases of the junction left unmatched. Germline CDR1 is SEHNR and CDR2 is FQNEAQ (reference sequence). The CDR3 runs to 15 residues.

This clonotype occurred a few times. This chain uses TRBV6-1 with TRBJ1-2; no clear D. The germline V gene has CDR1 MNHNS and CDR2 SASEGT. V was pared by 8 bases and J by 8 bases, with 15 bases between. The CDR3 totals 12 residues. CDR3 DNA sequence: TGTGCCAGCGGTTGGTTAACGGGGGGCTACACCTTC. Amino acid sequence: CASGWLTGGYTF.

The chain joins TRBV29-1 to TRBJ2-1, with 9 bases that match TRBD2. V was pared by 6 bases and J by 4 bases, with 7 bases of the junction left unmatched. The CDR3 sequence is 14 residues long. CDR1 and CDR2 (germline): SQVTM, ANQGSEA. Written as DNA, the CDR3 is TGCAGCGTGTCGGCTAGCGGGATGTACAATGAGCAGTTCTTC. This gives the protein CSVSASGMYNEQFF.

The chain employs TRBV7-2 and TRBJ2-7; unclear D gene. Trimming removed 5 bases from V and 4 bases from J, with 21 bases in between. This CDR3 contains 16 residues. Germline lookup yields CDR1 SGHTA and CDR2 FQGNSA. CDR3 amino acids: CASSLIPTVAVYEQYF. The CDR3, as DNA: TGTGCCAGCAGCCTTATCCCTACGGTGGCGGTGTACGAGCAGTACTTC.

This clonotype has at least ten counts. The CDR3 sequence: CAWSKNRAEPQHF. The DNA of the CDR3 is TGTGCCTGGAGTAAAAACAGGGCCGAGCCCCAGCATTTT. V usage is TRBV30 and J usage is TRBJ1-5, with D possibly being TRBD1 (6 bases). V was trimmed by 2 bases and J by 8 bases, leaving 13 bases between them. This CDR3 contains 13 residues. The germline CDR1 and CDR2 sequences are GTSNPN and SVGIG (reference sequence).

The rearrangement links TRBV20-1 to TRBJ1-6; D ambiguous. This CDR3 has 16 residues. The germline CDR1 and CDR2 sequences are DFQATT and SNEGSKA (reference sequence). V was cut by 3 bases and J by 2 bases, with 14 bases left in between. The CDR3 protein is CSASRPDTPYNSPLHF. The CDR3 DNA is TGCAGTGCTAGTCGCCCAGACACCCCCTATAATTCACCCCTCCACTTT.

This chain uses TRBV5-1 with TRBJ1-2; 11 nucleotides align to TRBD1. Trimming removed 4 bases from V and 4 bases from J; junction bases left unmatched: 0. Germline CDR1 reads SGHRS; CDR2 reads YFSETQ. This CDR3 is built from 13 residues. The CDR3 is CASSGTGGYGYTF. Written as DNA, the CDR3 is TGCGCCAGCAGCGGGACAGGGGGCTATGGCTACACCTTC. The variable domain in full, completed from reference TRBV5-1 and TRBJ1-2, reads KAGVTQTPRYLIKTRGQQVTLSCSPISGHRSVSWYQQTPGQGLQFLFEYFSETQRNKGNFPGRFSGRQFSNSRSEMNVSTLELGDSALYLCASSGTGGYGYTFGSGTRLTVV.

To note about this clonotype: This may be a read error, as it is one base from a much larger clone. The chain uses TRBV9 and TRBJ2-7; D remains unclear. The V gene's germline CDR1 is SGDLS and CDR2 YYNGEE. This CDR3 spans 13 amino acids. Trimming pared 0 bases from V and 7 bases from J, leaving 11 bases between. For the CDR3, the DNA is TGTGCCAGCAGCGTAGATGGGCAGAATGAGCAGTACTTC. Translation gives CASSVDGQNEQYF.

This clonotype was seen at least ten times. The gene calls are TRBV5-5 and TRBJ1-6; the D gene is possibly TRBD1 (6 bases). Germline assignment: CDR1 SGHKS and CDR2 YYEKEE (reference sequence). The CDR3 loop spans 14 amino acids. Trimming shortened V by 7 bases and J by 5 bases, and 13 bases separated the two germline ends. The chain's CDR3 is CASGYHRDNSPLHF. CDR3 nucleotides: TGTGCCAGCGGATACCACAGGGATAATTCACCCCTCCACTTT.